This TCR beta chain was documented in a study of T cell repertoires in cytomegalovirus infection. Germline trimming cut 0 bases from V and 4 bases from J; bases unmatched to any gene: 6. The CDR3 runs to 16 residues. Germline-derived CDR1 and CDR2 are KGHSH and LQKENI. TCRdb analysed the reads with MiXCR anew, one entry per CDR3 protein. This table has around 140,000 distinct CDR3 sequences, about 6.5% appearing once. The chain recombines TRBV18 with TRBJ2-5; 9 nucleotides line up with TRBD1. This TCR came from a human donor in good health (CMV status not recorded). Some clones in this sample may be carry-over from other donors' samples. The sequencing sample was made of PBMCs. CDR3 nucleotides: TGTGCCAGCTCACCACCGGGACAGGGTCTAGGAGAGACCCAGTACTTC. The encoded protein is CASSPPGQGLGETQYF. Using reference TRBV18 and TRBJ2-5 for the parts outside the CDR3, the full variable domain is NAGVMQNPRHLVRRRGQEARLRCSPMKGHSHVYWYRQLPEEGLKFMVYLQKENIIDESGMPKERFSAEFPKEGPSILRIQQVVRGDSAAYFCASSPPGQGLGETQYFGPGTRLLVL.